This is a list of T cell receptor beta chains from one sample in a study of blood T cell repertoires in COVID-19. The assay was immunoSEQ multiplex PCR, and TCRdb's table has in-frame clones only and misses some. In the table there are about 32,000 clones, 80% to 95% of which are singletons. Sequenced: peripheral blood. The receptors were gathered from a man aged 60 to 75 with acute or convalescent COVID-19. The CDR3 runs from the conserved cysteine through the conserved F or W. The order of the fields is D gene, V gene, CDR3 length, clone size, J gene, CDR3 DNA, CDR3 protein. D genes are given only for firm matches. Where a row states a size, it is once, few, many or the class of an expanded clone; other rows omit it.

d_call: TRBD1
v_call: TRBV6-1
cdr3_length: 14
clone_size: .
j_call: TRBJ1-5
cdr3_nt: TGTGCCAGCAGCCGGGACAGCGCCAATCAGCCCCAGCATTTT
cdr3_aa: CASSRDSANQPQHF

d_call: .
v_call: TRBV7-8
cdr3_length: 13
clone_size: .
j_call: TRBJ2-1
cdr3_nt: TGTGCCAGCAGCCCTGCTGGCGGGAATGAGCAGTTCTTC
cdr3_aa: CASSPAGGNEQFF

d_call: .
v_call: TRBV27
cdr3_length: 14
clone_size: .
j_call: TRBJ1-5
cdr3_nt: TGTGCCAGCAGCCCGGGACAACTCAATCAGCCCCAGCATTTT
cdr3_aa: CASSPGQLNQPQHF

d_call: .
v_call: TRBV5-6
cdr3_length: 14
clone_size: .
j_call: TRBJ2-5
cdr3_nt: TGTGCCAGCAGCTGGAAGGACTGGGAGGAGACCCAGTACTTC
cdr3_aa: CASSWKDWEETQYF

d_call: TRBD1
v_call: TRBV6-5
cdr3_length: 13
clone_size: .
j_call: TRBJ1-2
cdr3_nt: TGTGCCAGCAGTTCTACAGGGGTGGATGGCTACACCTTC
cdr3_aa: CASSSTGVDGYTF

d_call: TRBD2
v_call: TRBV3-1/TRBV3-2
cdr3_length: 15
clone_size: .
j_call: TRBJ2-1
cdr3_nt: TGTGCCAGCAGCCGGACTAGCGGGAGGTACAATGAGCAGTTCTTC
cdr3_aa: CASSRTSGRYNEQFF

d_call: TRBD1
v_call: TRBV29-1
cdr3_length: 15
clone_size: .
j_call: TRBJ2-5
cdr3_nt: TGCAGCGTTGAAATATTAGGACAGGGGACGCAGACCCAGTACTTC
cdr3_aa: CSVEILGQGTQTQYF

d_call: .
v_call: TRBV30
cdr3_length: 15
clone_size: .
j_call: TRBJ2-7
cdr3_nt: TGTGCCTGGAGTGATTTGGCGGACTGGGGTGGCGAGCAGTACTTC
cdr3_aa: CAWSDLADWGGEQYF

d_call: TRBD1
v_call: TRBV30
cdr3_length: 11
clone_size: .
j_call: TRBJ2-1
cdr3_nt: TGTGCCTGGCTGACAGGGCATGAGCAGTTCTTC
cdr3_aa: CAWLTGHEQFF

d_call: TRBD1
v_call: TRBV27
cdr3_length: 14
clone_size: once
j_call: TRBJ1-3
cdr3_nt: TGTGCCAGCAGAGGGACAGGCTCTGGAAACACCATATATTTT
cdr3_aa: CASRGTGSGNTIYF

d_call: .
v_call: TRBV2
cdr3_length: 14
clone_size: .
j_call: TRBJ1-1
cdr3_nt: TGTGCCAGCACCGCCAGCGGGAGGAACACTGAAGCTTTCTTT
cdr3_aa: CASTASGRNTEAFF

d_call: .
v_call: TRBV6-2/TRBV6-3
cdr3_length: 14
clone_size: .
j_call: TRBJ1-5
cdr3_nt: TGTGCCAGCAGCCGCTTAGTCCGCAATCAGCCCCAGCATTTT
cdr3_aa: CASSRLVRNQPQHF

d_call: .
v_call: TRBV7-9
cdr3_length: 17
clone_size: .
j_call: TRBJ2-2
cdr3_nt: TGTGCCAGCAGCTTAGGGGGTTTAGCGGCGAACACCGGGGAGCTGTTTTTT
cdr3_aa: CASSLGGLAANTGELFF

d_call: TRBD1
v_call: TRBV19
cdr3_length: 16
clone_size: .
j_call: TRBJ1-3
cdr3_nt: TGTGCCAGTAGTAGAGACAGGGCTTACTCTGGAAACACCATATATTTT
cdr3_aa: CASSRDRAYSGNTIYF

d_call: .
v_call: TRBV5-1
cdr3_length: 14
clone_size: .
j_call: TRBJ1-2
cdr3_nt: TGCGCCAGCAGCCTGGATATTATTAACTATGGCTACACCTTC
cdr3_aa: CASSLDIINYGYTF

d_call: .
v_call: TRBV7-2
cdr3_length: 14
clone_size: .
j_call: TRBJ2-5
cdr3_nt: TGTGCCAGCAGCTTTTCAGGGGTCGGAGAGACCCAGTACTTC
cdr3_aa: CASSFSGVGETQYF

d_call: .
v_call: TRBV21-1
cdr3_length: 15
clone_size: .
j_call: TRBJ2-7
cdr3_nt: TGTGCCAGCAGCGTCTGGCATAAAAGCTCCTACGAGCAGTACTTC
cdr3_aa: CASSVWHKSSYEQYF

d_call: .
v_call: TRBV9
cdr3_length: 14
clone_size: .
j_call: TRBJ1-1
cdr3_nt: TGTGCCAGCAGCGTCGGAGAAGGGGTCACTGAAGCTTTCTTT
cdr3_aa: CASSVGEGVTEAFF

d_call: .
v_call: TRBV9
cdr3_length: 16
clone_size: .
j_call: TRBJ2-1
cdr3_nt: TGTGCCAGCAGCGTAGGACACCGGGACTCCTACAATGAGCAGTTCTTC
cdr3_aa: CASSVGHRDSYNEQFF

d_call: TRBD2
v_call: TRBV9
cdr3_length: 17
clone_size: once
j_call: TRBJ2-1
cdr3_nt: TGTGCCAGCAGCGTAGCTACGGGGGCGGGAGGGGGTAATGAGCAGTTCTTC
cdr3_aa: CASSVATGAGGGNEQFF

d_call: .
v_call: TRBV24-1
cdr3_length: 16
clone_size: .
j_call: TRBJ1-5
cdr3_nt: TGTGCCACCAGTGATTCTTTACAGGGCGTCGGTCAGCCCCAGCATTTT
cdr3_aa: CATSDSLQGVGQPQHF

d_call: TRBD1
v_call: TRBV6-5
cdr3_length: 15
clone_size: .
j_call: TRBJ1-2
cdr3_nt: TGTGCCAGCAGTTACTCGATCGCAGGGGGCTTGGGCTACACCTTC
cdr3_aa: CASSYSIAGGLGYTF

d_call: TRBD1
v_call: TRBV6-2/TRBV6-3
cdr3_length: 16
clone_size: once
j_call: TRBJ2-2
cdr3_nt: TGTGCCAGCAGTTACTACGGGACAGGAAATACCGGGGAGCTGTTTTTT
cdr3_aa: CASSYYGTGNTGELFF

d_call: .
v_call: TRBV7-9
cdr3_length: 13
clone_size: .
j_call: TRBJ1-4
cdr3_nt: TGTGCCAGCAGGGTTCAGGGGAGCGAAAAACTGTTTTTT
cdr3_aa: CASRVQGSEKLFF

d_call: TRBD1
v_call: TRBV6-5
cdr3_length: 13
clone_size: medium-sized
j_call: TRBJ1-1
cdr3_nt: TGTGCCAGCAGTTCAGGGGGCCCAGCCGACGGTTTCTTT
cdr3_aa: CASSSGGPADGFF

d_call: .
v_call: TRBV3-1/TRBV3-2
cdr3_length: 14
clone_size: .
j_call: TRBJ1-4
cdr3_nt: TGTGCCAGCAGCCGTCGACAGCAGAATGAAAAACTGTTTTTT
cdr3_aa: CASSRRQQNEKLFF

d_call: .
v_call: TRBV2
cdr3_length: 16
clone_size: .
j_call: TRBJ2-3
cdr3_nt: TGTGCCAGCAGTGAATTGGACTCCGGTGTTGGAGATACGCAGTATTTT
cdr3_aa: CASSELDSGVGDTQYF

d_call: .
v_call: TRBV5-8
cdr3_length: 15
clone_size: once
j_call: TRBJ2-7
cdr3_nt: TGTGCCAGCAGCTTCAGCCTGGGGCCTTCCTACGAGCAGTACTTC
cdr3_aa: CASSFSLGPSYEQYF

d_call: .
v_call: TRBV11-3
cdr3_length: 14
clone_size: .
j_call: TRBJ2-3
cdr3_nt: TGTGCCAGCAGCTTCAGCGGGAGCACAGATACGCAGTATTTT
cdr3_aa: CASSFSGSTDTQYF

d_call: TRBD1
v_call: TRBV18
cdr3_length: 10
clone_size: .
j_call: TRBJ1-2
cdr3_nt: TGTGCCAGCGGAGGGACAGGGGACACCTTC
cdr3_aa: CASGGTGDTF

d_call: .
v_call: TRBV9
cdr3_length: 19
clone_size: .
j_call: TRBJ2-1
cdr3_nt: TGTGCCAGCAGCGTAGGAAGGGTTTCAGGGTCATCAATTTCGAATGAGCAGTTCTTC
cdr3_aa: CASSVGRVSGSSISNEQFF

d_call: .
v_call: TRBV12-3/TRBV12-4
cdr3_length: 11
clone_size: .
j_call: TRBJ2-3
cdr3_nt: TGTGCCAGCGGTCAGGTAGATACGCAGTATTTT
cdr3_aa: CASGQVDTQYF

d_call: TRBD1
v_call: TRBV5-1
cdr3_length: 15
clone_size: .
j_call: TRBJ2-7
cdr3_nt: TGCGCCAGCAGCTTGGTAGGACAGGGAGCCTACGAGCAGTACTTC
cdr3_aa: CASSLVGQGAYEQYF

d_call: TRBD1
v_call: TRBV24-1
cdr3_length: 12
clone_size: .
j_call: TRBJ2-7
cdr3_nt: TGTGCCACCAGTGATCTTCGGGACAGGAGGTACTTC
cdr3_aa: CATSDLRDRRYF

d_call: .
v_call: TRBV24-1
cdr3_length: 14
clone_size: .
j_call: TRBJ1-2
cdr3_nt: TGTGCCACCAGTGATTCCTCAGGGGTGTATGGCTACACCTTC
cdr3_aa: CATSDSSGVYGYTF

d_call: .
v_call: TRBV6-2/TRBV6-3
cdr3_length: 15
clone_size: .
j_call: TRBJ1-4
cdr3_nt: TGTGCCAGCAGCTCGCCTAGCCCTACAAATGAAAAACTGTTTTTT
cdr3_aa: CASSSPSPTNEKLFF

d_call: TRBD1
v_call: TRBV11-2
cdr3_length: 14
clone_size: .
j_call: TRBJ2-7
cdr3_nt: TGTGCCAGCAGCTCGCCGGGACAGTCCTACGAGCAGTACTTC
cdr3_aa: CASSSPGQSYEQYF

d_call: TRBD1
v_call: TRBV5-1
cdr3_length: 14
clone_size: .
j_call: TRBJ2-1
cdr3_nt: TGCGCCAGCAGCCTGAGACAGGGGGCCAATGAGCAGTTCTTC
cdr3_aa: CASSLRQGANEQFF

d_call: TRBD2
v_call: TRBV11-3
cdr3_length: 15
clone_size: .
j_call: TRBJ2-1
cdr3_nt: TGTGCCAGCGGAGGACTAGCGGGTGGTTGGGATGAGCAGTTCTTC
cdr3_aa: CASGGLAGGWDEQFF

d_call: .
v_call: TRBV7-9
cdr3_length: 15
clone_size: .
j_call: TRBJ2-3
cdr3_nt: TGTGCCAGCAGCCCCTTGGGGGGAAGCACAGATACGCAGTATTTT
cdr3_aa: CASSPLGGSTDTQYF

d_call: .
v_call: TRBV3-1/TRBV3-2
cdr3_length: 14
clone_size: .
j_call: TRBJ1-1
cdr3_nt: TGTGCCAGCAGCTACCAGGGGACGAACACTGAAGCTTTCTTT
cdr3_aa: CASSYQGTNTEAFF

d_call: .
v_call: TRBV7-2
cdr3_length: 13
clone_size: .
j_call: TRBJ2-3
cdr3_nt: TGTGCCAGCAGCGTCACCGCGTTTGATACGCAGTATTTT
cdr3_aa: CASSVTAFDTQYF

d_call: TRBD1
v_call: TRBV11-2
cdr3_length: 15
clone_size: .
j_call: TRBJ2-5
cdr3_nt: TGTGCCAGCAGGGCGGGGACAGGGTCTGAGGAGACCCAGTACTTC
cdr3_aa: CASRAGTGSEETQYF

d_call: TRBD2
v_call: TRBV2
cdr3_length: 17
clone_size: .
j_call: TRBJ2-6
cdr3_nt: TGTGCCAGCAGTGCGACTAGCGGGAGATCAGGGGCCAACGTCCTGACTTTC
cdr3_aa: CASSATSGRSGANVLTF

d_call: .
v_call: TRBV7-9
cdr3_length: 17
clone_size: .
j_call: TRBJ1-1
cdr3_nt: TGTGCCAGCAGCCCGCGAAATTTACAGGGACCGAACACTGAAGCTTTCTTT
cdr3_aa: CASSPRNLQGPNTEAFF

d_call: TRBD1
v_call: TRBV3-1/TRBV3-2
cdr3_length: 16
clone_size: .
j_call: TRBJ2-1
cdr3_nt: TGTGCCAGCAGCCCGGCCGGGACAGGGGTTAAAAATGAGCAGTTCTTC
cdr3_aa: CASSPAGTGVKNEQFF